One and the same sample provided the 10 T cell receptor beta chains below, sequenced in a study of T cell responses to AZD1222 COVID-19 vaccine. Assay: immunoSEQ multiplex PCR; the TCRdb copy retains only in-frame clones and omits some. The table has tens of thousands of clones, approximately 90% seen once; the top ten hold over 10%. The source material was peripheral blood, sampled 28 days after the second AZD1222 dose. Receptors originate from an adult who received the AZD1222 COVID-19 vaccine.

The V gene is TRBV7-2, the J gene TRBJ2-1; TRBD2 is a possible D gene (5 bases). Trimming took 5 bases from V and 1 from J, leaving 12 bases between them. CDR3 length: 15 amino acids. The germline V gene encodes CDR1 SGHTA and CDR2 FQGNSA. The CDR3 is CASSSRTDSYNEQFF. DNA for the CDR3: TGTGCCAGCAGCAGCCGGACTGATTCCTACAATGAGCAGTTCTTC.

The chain joins TRBV6-2 or TRBV6-3 to TRBJ2-3; perhaps TRBD2 as D (6 bases). Looked up from germline, CDR1 is MNHEY and CDR2 is SVGEGT. V lost 2 bases and J lost 2, with 20 bases in between. The CDR3 consists of 18 residues. Written as DNA, the CDR3 is TGTGCCAGCAGTTACCAATCCGGGACTGTCGAGTTCACAGATACGCAGTATTTT. Amino acid sequence: CASSYQSGTVEFTDTQYF.

The chain carries TRBV27 and TRBJ2-3; the match to TRBD2 covers 7 bases. The CDR3 has 15 residues. CDR1 and CDR2 from the germline V gene are MNHEY and SMNVEV (reference sequence). V shed 2 bases and J 4 bases; nucleotides not matched to a gene: 6. The CDR3 here is CASSLSAGAADTQYF. Written as DNA, the CDR3 is TGTGCCAGCAGTTTAAGCGCGGGAGCGGCAGATACGCAGTATTTT.

V usage is TRBV9 and J usage is TRBJ2-1, with 8 positions matching TRBD2. V was pared by 6 bases and J by 0 bases, with 5 bases of the junction left unmatched. Germline V gene sequence: CDR1 SGDLS, CDR2 YYNGEE. There are 15 residues in the CDR3. This chain's CDR3 is CASTLSGSSYNEQFF. The CDR3 DNA follows: TGTGCCAGCACCCTAAGCGGGAGCTCCTACAATGAGCAGTTCTTC.

This chain links TRBV7-3 with TRBJ2-2; TRBD1 matches at 10 bases. J gave up 7 bases and V 5 bases, and 7 bases lay outside the gene matches. The CDR3 spans 15 residues. CDR1 is SGHTA, CDR2 FQGTGA, per germline. The CDR3, as DNA: TGTGCCAGCAGCAGTGGACAGGGGGTATTCGGGGAGCTGTTTTTT. Translated: CASSSGQGVFGELFF.

The chain links TRBV11-2 to TRBJ2-7, with D perhaps matching TRBD1 or TRBD2 (5 bases each). CDR1 and CDR2 (germline): SGHAT, FQNNGV. There are 15 residues in the CDR3. V dropped 0 bases and J dropped 6 bases, with 15 bases sitting between them. The CDR3 coding sequence is TGTGCCAGCAGCTTAGAGGCAGTGGGGACCGTCGAGCAGTACTTC. This translates into CASSLEAVGTVEQYF.

V usage is TRBV19 and J usage is TRBJ1-1; no definite D call. V lost 4 bases and J 0 bases, leaving 15 bases between the germline ends. This CDR3 comprises 16 residues. Germline CDR1 and CDR2: LNHDA and SQIVND (reference sequence). The DNA of the CDR3 is TGTGCCAGTAGTAATTCGGGGAGGACGGTGAACACTGAAGCTTTCTTT. Translated: CASSNSGRTVNTEAFF. The whole variable domain, remainder taken from reference TRBV19 and TRBJ1-1, is DGGITQSPKYLFRKEGQNVTLSCEQNLNHDAMYWYRQDPGQGLRLIYYSQIVNDFQKGDIAEGYSVSREKKESFPLTVTSAQKNPTAFYLCASSNSGRTVNTEAFFGQGTRLTVV.

The gene calls are TRBV27 and TRBJ2-7; no reliable D call. The CDR3 loop spans 12 amino acids. From germline, CDR1 is MNHEY and CDR2 SMNVEV (reference sequence). Trimming removed 5 bases at V and 2 bases at J, with 7 bases between. The CDR3: CASSLQTYEQYF. CDR3 in DNA: TGTGCCAGCAGTCTCCAAACCTACGAGCAGTACTTC.

The chain couples TRBV30 to TRBJ1-5; D is perhaps TRBD1 (5 bases). Germline CDR1 reads GTSNPN; CDR2 reads SVGIG (reference sequence). This CDR3 has 18 amino acids. V was clipped by 3 bases and J by 3 bases, with 24 bases between them. CDR3 sequence reads: CAWSRLAPPGPNNQPQHF. For the CDR3, the DNA is TGTGCCTGGAGCAGACTCGCTCCACCGGGACCGAACAATCAGCCCCAGCATTTT.

The chain links TRBV7-2 to TRBJ1-4; D is perhaps TRBD1 (5 bases). Germline V lookup: CDR1 SGHTA, CDR2 FQGNSA. V gave up 1 base and J gave up 8 bases, with 8 bases separating them. The CDR3 length is 13 residues. DNA for the CDR3: TGTGCCAGCAGCTTAGGGCCAGGGGAAAAACTGTTTTTT. This codes for CASSLGPGEKLFF.